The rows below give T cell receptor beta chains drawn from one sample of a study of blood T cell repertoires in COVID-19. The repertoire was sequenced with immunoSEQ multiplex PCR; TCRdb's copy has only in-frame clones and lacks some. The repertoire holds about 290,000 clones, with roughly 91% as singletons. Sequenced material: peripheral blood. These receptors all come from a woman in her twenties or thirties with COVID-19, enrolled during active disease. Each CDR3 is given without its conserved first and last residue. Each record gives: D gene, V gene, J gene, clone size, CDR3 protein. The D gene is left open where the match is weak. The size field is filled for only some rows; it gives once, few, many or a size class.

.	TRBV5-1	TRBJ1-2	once	ASRTVTDTNYGYT
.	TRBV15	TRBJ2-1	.	ATSRDRGYEQF
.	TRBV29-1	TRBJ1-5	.	SVGTDYSNQPQH
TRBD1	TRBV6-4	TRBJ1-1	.	ATWDRPMTTEAF
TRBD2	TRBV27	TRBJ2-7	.	ASSPRDYYEQY
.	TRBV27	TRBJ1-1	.	ASSPGQQTEAF
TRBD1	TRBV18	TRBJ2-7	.	ASSFSGTGAREQY
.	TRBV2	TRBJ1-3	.	ASRPAGQGGNTIY
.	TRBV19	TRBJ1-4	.	ASSRDFKKLF
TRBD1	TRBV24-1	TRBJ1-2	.	ATSDSTSTGAYT
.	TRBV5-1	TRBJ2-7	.	ASSLAGYYEQY
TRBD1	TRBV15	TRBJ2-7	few	ATSRLRTGSSYEQY
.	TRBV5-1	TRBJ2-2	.	ASSWAGWELF
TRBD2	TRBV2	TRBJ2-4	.	ASSEWVGGLGDIQY